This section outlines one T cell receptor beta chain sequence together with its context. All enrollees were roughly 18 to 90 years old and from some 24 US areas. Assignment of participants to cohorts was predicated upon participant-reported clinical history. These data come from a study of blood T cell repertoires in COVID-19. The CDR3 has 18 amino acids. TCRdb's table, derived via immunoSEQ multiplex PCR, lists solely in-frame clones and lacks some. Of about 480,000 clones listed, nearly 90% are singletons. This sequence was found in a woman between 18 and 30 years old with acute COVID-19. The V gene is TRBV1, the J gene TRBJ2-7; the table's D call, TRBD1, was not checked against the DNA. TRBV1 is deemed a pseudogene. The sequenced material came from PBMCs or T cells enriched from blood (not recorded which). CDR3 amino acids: CTSSQEVWLQETLYEQYF. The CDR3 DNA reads TGCACCAGCAGCCAAGAGGTTTGGCTACAGGAGACATTATACGAGCAGTACTTC.